What follows are 27 T cell receptor beta chains derived from one specimen sequenced in a study of T cells in localized non-small cell lung cancer. The assay was immunoSEQ multiplex PCR, and TCRdb's table has in-frame clones only and misses some. Among about 1,100 clones listed, roughly a fifth were seen once. The starting material was normal lung tissue next to the tumor, obtained before any cancer treatment. All receptors come from a woman aged 35 to 69 with stage I lung adenocarcinoma.

By proportion, this clone is medium-sized. The CDR3 sequence: CASSYPPDLTWGYTF. The DNA for the CDR3 is TGTGCCAGCAGTTACCCCCCGGATCTAACCTGGGGCTACACCTTC. V is TRBV6-8 and J is TRBJ1-2; unclear D gene. CDR3 length equals 15 residues. The V end was cut by 2 bases, the J end by 8 bases, with 18 bases between. CDR1 is MNHGY and CDR2 is SAAAGT in the germline V gene.

The rearrangement links TRBV19 to TRBJ1-1; D ambiguous. V was shortened by 4 bases and J by 0 bases, with 9 bases between the two germline ends. Germline lookup yields CDR1 LNHDA and CDR2 SQIVND (reference sequence). This CDR3 comprises 14 residues. CDR3 amino acids: CASSNNNLNTEAFF. The CDR3 bases are TGTGCCAGTAGTAATAACAACCTGAACACTGAAGCTTTCTTT.

Within the sample, this clone is medium-sized. The V call is TRBV6-8, the J call TRBJ2-7, with TRBD1 matching over 7 bases. Germline V gene data show CDR1 as MNHGY and CDR2 as SAAAGT. The CDR3 totals 12 residues. Germline trimming cut 5 bases from V and 6 bases from J; bases unmatched to any gene: 4. In DNA form, the CDR3 reads TGTGCCAGCAGTCCGGACAGGCGCGAGCAGTACTTC. Translating gives CASSPDRREQYF.

This clone was observed a few times. The CDR3 region is CASSLVGTGAYEQYF. The CDR3 DNA sequence: TGTGCCAGCAGCTTAGTTGGGACAGGAGCCTACGAGCAGTACTTC. The gene calls are TRBV11-3 and TRBJ2-7, with TRBD1 identical over 8 bases. Losses at the gene ends were 1 base for V and 2 bases for J; bases not matched to a gene: 4. The CDR3 is made up of 15 amino acids. The germline CDR1 and CDR2 sequences are SGHNT and YENEEA.

This clone has a handful of counts. V is TRBV11-3 and J is TRBJ1-3, with 8 bases identical to TRBD1. Trimming at V came to 5 bases and at J to 0 bases, leaving 9 bases not matched to a gene. Germline values: CDR1 SGHNT, CDR2 YENEEA. The length of the CDR3 is 17 residues. The CDR3 reads CASSGRDRRSSGNTIYF. The CDR3, as DNA: TGTGCCAGCAGCGGGCGGGACAGGCGAAGCTCTGGAAACACCATATATTTT. Variable domain in full (rest from reference TRBV11-3 and TRBJ1-3): EAGVVQSPRYKIIEKKQPVAFWCNPISGHNTLYWYLQNLGQGPELLIRYENEEAVDDSQLPKDRFSAERLKGVDSTLKIQPAELGDSAVYLCASSGRDRRSSGNTIYFGEGSWLTVV.

This rearrangement joins TRBV23-1 to TRBJ2-5; 10 nucleotides align to TRBD2. TRBV23-1 is treated as an ORF (open reading frame) with a function not yet certain. The V and J ends lost 6 bases and 3 bases, in that order; junction bases with no gene match: 10. CDR3 length equals 16 residues. CDR3 in DNA: TGCGCCAGCAGCCCTCGACTAGCGGGCGAGGAAGAGACCCAGTACTTC. Translation: CASSPRLAGEEETQYF.

The chain links TRBV29-1 to TRBJ2-1; possibly TRBD1 or TRBD2 for D (5 bases each). CDR3 length equals 15 residues. The germline V and J ends were trimmed by 7 bases and 0 bases, with 16 bases remaining between them. Germline V gene lookup returns CDR1 SQVTM and CDR2 ANQGSEA. The CDR3 sequence is CSDSPGPSSYNEQFF. The CDR3 DNA sequence: TGCAGCGACTCCCCGGGACCAAGCTCCTACAATGAGCAGTTCTTC.

By sample share, this clone is medium-sized. The chain has TRBV11-3 and TRBJ2-5; D not resolved. Trimming left V 3 bases short and J 2 bases short, with 19 bases between. The CDR3 is made up of 17 amino acids. Germline V lookup: CDR1 SGHNT, CDR2 YENEEA. The CDR3 bases are TGTGCCAGCAGCTTGGAATCATATATCGGCTCACAAGAGACCCAGTACTTC. Protein sequence: CASSLESYIGSQETQYF.

In its sample, this clone is medium-sized. The chain carries TRBV4-1 and TRBJ2-3; TRBD2 agrees at 8 bases. Germline V gives CDR1 MGHRA, CDR2 YSYEKL. V lost 0 bases to trimming and J lost 2 bases; unmatched junction nucleotides: 7. This CDR3 region has 17 residues. Here the CDR3 DNA reads TGCGCCAGCAGCCAAGATTCGGCGGGGGGCCCCACAGATACGCAGTATTTT. Translation gives CASSQDSAGGPTDTQYF.

This clone has just a few counts. The chain combines TRBV19 with TRBJ2-7; the D gene is possibly TRBD2 (5 bases). Germline V gives CDR1 LNHDA, CDR2 SQIVND (reference sequence). V was trimmed by 3 bases and J by 3 bases, leaving 9 bases between them. The CDR3 covers 13 residues. DNA of the CDR3: TGTGCCAGTAGTATCACCGAGGGCTACGAGCAGTACTTC. This translates into CASSITEGYEQYF. Full variable domain (remainder filled in from reference TRBV19 and TRBJ2-7): DGGITQSPKYLFRKEGQNVTLSCEQNLNHDAMYWYRQDPGQGLRLIYYSQIVNDFQKGDIAEGYSVSREKKESFPLTVTSAQKNPTAFYLCASSITEGYEQYFGPGTRLTVT.

This clone was counted only a few times. The rearrangement joins TRBV9 to TRBJ2-7; D may be TRBD1 or TRBD2 (5 bases each). The V gene's germline CDR1 is SGDLS and CDR2 YYNGEE. The CDR3 runs 14 residues. Trimming cost V 4 bases and J 0 bases, with 11 bases left between them. The CDR3 loop is CASSSRDGSYEQYF. CDR3 nucleotides: TGTGCCAGCAGCAGTAGGGACGGCTCCTACGAGCAGTACTTC. Full variable domain (missing parts from reference TRBV9 and TRBJ2-7): DSGVTQTPKHLITATGQRVTLRCSPRSGDLSVYWYQQSLDQGLQFLIQYYNGEERAKGNILERFSAQQFPDLHSELNLSSLELGDSALYFCASSSRDGSYEQYFGPGTRLTVT.

This clone has only a few counts. This sequence joins TRBV30 and TRBJ1-3, with D unclear. Germline V CDR1 and CDR2: GTSNPN, SVGIG (reference sequence). V shed 3 bases and J shed 0 bases, with 18 bases lying between them. The CDR3 spans 17 residues. The CDR3 sequence is CAWSADGTVYSGNTIYF. The CDR3 nucleotides are TGTGCCTGGAGCGCCGACGGAACGGTCTACTCTGGAAACACCATATATTTT. Together with reference TRBV30 and TRBJ1-3, the CDR3 gives the full variable domain: SQTIHQWPATLVQPVGSPLSLECTVEGTSNPNLYWYRQAAGRGLQLLFYSVGIGQISSEVPQNLSASRPQDRQFILSSKKLLLSDSGFYLCAWSADGTVYSGNTIYFGEGSWLTVV.

This clone occurred a few times. The chain has TRBV11-3 and TRBJ1-3; no reliable D call. The CDR3 totals 14 residues. CDR1 and CDR2 from the germline V gene are SGHNT and YENEEA. V dropped 5 bases and J dropped 3 bases, with 11 bases sitting between them. The CDR3 reads CASSPPGFGNTIYF. The CDR3 DNA reads as TGTGCCAGCAGCCCTCCCGGTTTTGGAAACACCATATATTTT.

This clone is medium-sized within its sample. The chain has TRBV11-3 and TRBJ2-7, with D possibly TRBD2 on 5 matching bases. The CDR3 extends over 15 amino acids. Germline V gene sequence: CDR1 SGHNT, CDR2 YENEEA. Between the trimmed V and J ends, which lost 3 bases and 4 bases, there was a span of 16 bases. The CDR3: CASSLMGSSGYEQYF. CDR3 DNA: TGTGCCAGCAGCTTGATGGGGTCCTCGGGATACGAGCAGTACTTC.

CDR3 nucleotide sequence: TGTGCCAGCAGCCCCGCGCCACAGGACCCCTACGAGCAGTACTTC. Its translation is CASSPAPQDPYEQYF. The genes are TRBV11-3 and TRBJ2-7; D is possibly TRBD1 (5 bases). The CDR3 runs to 15 residues. The V end was cut by 5 bases, the J end by 2 bases, with 16 bases between. Germline-derived CDR1 and CDR2 are SGHNT and YENEEA.

This clone was observed a few times. The chain couples TRBV2 to TRBJ2-7; either TRBD1 or TRBD2 may supply D (5 bases each). Trimming stripped 7 bases from V and 0 bases from J, with 10 bases between. CDR1 and CDR2 (germline): SNHLY, FYNNEI. This CDR3 spans 13 amino acids. As DNA, the CDR3 is TGTGCCAGCACTCCTGGGACCTCCTACGAGCAGTACTTC. Translated: CASTPGTSYEQYF.

This chain uses TRBV19 with TRBJ2-3; TRBD2 aligns across 7 bases. Trimming took 7 bases from V and 6 from J; bases not matched to a gene: 7. Germline CDR1 reads LNHDA; CDR2 reads SQIVND (reference sequence). CDR3 length: 13 residues. This chain's CDR3 is CASKKRDTDTQYF. The CDR3 coding sequence is TGTGCCAGTAAAAAGCGGGATACGGATACGCAGTATTTT.

Sample share makes this clone large (0.1 to 1%). The genes are TRBV6-8 and TRBJ1-5; 7 bases line up with TRBD1. The CDR3 has 14 amino acids. The trim removed 10 bases at V and 0 bases at J, leaving 6 bases unmatched. Germline CDR1 and CDR2: MNHGY and SAAAGT. For the CDR3, the DNA is TGTGCCATCAGCACAGGGGATAGCAATCAGCCCCAGCATTTT. Protein sequence: CAISTGDSNQPQHF.

This clone qualifies as large (0.1 to 1%). The genes are TRBV19 and TRBJ2-7; D possibly corresponds to TRBD1 (6 bases). The germline CDR1 and CDR2 sequences are LNHDA and SQIVND (reference sequence). Trimming took 5 bases from V and 0 from J, leaving 14 bases between them. The CDR3 is made up of 15 amino acids. The chain's CDR3 is CASSADSLSSYEQYF. In nucleotides, the CDR3 is TGTGCCAGTAGTGCGGACAGTCTCAGCTCCTACGAGCAGTACTTC.

This clone was seen only a few times. This chain connects TRBV7-1 to TRBJ2-3, with TRBD1 matching over 8 bases. TRBV7-1 is an ORF; its function is uncertain. With V trimmed by 4 bases and J by 4 bases, 7 bases remained unmatched. The CDR3 runs 15 residues. The CDR3 DNA sequence: TGTGCCAGCAGCTTTACCGGACAGGGAGCAGATACGCAGTATTTT. Translation gives CASSFTGQGADTQYF.

This clone was detected a few times. The DNA has a base that is unclear or was not read; X is used for its residue. This chain links TRBV6-8 with TRBJ2-3; tentative D call: TRBD2 (6 bases). Germline V gene data show CDR1 as MNHGY and CDR2 as SAAAGT. This CDR3 region has 15 residues. The V gene lost 8 bases and the J gene lost 4 bases, with 19 bases spanning the gap. The CDR3 loop is CASRHXGGVPDTQYF. The CDR3 DNA follows: TGTGCCAGCCGCCACCYCGGCGGGGTCCCAGATACGCAGTATTTT.

The gene calls are TRBV29-1 and TRBJ2-3; TRBD1 agrees at 7 bases. J gave up 1 base and V 5 bases, and 18 bases lay outside the gene matches. The CDR3 consists of 18 residues. Germline CDR1 SQVTM, CDR2 ANQGSEA. CDR3 coding DNA: TGCAGCGTTCGAGGGCCCAACAGGGGCACCAGTCGCACAGATACGCAGTATTTT. Translated: CSVRGPNRGTSRTDTQYF.

The chain has TRBV11-3 and TRBJ1-1, with 10 bases matching TRBD1. The CDR3 runs to 16 residues. Trimming at V came to 5 bases and at J to 3 bases, leaving 9 bases not matched to a gene. Germline-derived CDR1 and CDR2 are SGHNT and YENEEA. CDR3 bases: TGTGCCAGCAGCCAAGTGGCGACAGGGGGCTACACTGAAGCTTTCTTT. It translates to CASSQVATGGYTEAFF.

The chain combines TRBV28 with TRBJ2-7; possible D gene TRBD2, 5 bases. Trimming cost V 3 bases and J 0 bases, with 12 bases left between them. The germline V gene encodes CDR1 MDHEN and CDR2 SYDVKM. The CDR3 is 15 amino acids. The CDR3 protein is CASSFADGVSYEQYF. CDR3 sequence (DNA): TGTGCCAGCAGTTTTGCCGACGGGGTCTCCTACGAGCAGTACTTC.

The CDR3 sequence is CASSEGSSGNTIYF. The CDR3 coding sequence is TGCGCCAGCAGTGAGGGAAGCTCTGGAAACACCATATATTTT. This chain uses TRBV10-2 with TRBJ1-3; D is ambiguous. Germline V gene data show CDR1 as WSHSY and CDR2 as SAAADI. The V gene lost 2 bases and the J gene lost 0 bases, with 5 bases spanning the gap. The CDR3 totals 14 residues.

This clone was counted a few times. The V gene is TRBV11-3, the J gene TRBJ1-1; the match to TRBD1 covers 11 bases. With 5 bases clipped from V and 4 bases from J, the junction kept 9 bases outside the gene matches. There are 16 residues in the CDR3. Looked up from germline, CDR1 is SGHNT and CDR2 is YENEEA. The CDR3 coding sequence is TGTGCCAGCAGCCTATATGGGACAGGGGGATTCACTGAAGCTTTCTTT. This gives the protein CASSLYGTGGFTEAFF. Full variable domain (remainder filled in from reference TRBV11-3 and TRBJ1-1): EAGVVQSPRYKIIEKKQPVAFWCNPISGHNTLYWYLQNLGQGPELLIRYENEEAVDDSQLPKDRFSAERLKGVDSTLKIQPAELGDSAVYLCASSLYGTGGFTEAFFGQGTRLTVV.

By frequency in the sample, this clone is large. The V gene is TRBV15, the J gene TRBJ1-6; possible D gene TRBD1, 5 bases. This CDR3 is built from 17 residues. Germline V CDR1 and CDR2: LNHNV, YYDKDF (reference sequence). V shed 1 base and J shed 10 bases, with 20 bases lying between them. CDR3 in DNA: TGTGCCACCAGCAGAGTGCAGGGCGCGAATCGAGGATCACCCCTCCACTTT. It encodes CATSRVQGANRGSPLHF.